The 24 T cell receptor beta chains below all came from one sample that was sequenced in a study of post-analysis software for immune sequencing data. The antigens of these receptors remain unknown. Tagging with unique molecular identifiers was a feature of the TCR beta cDNA libraries. One entry per CDR3 protein, called by TCRdb with MiXCR from the PCR reads. The sample comprises roughly 570,000 distinct CDR3 sequences, around 36% of which are singletons, and 4.5% to 7.5% rests with the top ten. Whole-study findings and limits: In patients, TRBV5-6, TRBV5-1 and TRBV20-1 belonged to five TRBV segments found more frequently than in controls.

The sequenced material came from blood. Receptor source: a girl aged 2-17 years with multiple sclerosis.

The chain is built from TRBV18 and TRBJ2-4, with 7 nucleotides matching TRBD1. Judging by the DNA end, TRBJ2-7 fits better; the J call may be wrong. Germline lookup yields CDR1 KGHSH and CDR2 LQKENI. The CDR3 runs 13 residues. The CDR3 region is CASSPTGENEQYF. In DNA form, the CDR3 reads TGTGCCAGCTCACCAACAGGGGAAAACGAGCAGTACTTC.

CDR3 residues: CATGPSGSYNEQFF. The CDR3 DNA reads TGTGCCACAGGACCTTCGGGCTCCTACAATGAGCAGTTCTTC. The chain has TRBV11-2 and TRBJ2-1, with D hard to call. Trimming left V 10 bases short and J 0 bases short, with 13 bases between. The CDR3 is made up of 14 amino acids. CDR1 and CDR2 from the germline V gene are SGHAT and FQNNGV.

This sequence joins TRBV15 and TRBJ2-1; no firm D call. V lost 1 base and J 4 bases, leaving 5 bases between the germline ends. Germline V lookup: CDR1 LNHNV, CDR2 YYDKDF (reference sequence). CDR3 size: 13 residues. The CDR3 sequence is CATSRAYYNEQFF. CDR3 coding DNA: TGTGCCACCAGCAGAGCATATTACAATGAGCAGTTCTTC.

This clonotype has a handful of counts. The chain links TRBV6-5 to TRBJ2-1; a weak D match, TRBD2 (7 bases). Trimming took off 7 bases at V and 3 bases at J, with 13 bases between the two ends. The CDR3 has 14 amino acids. Looked up from germline, CDR1 is MNHEY and CDR2 is SVGAGI. DNA for the CDR3: TGTGCCAGCAAACCGGGGGGCCGCTACAATGAGCAGTTCTTC. This gives the protein CASKPGGRYNEQFF.

This clonotype occurred many times. The gene calls are TRBV13 and TRBJ2-5, with 9 positions matching TRBD1. The V gene end was trimmed by 0 bases and the J gene end by 4 bases; junction bases not matched to a gene: 3. Germline lookup yields CDR1 PRHDT and CDR2 FYEKMQ (reference sequence). This CDR3 region has 15 residues. DNA for the CDR3: TGTGCCAGCAGCTTAGGACAGGGGGCTGGAGAGACCCAGTACTTC. This codes for CASSLGQGAGETQYF.

Only a few counts were recorded for this clonotype. Sequence at one end of the junction differs from germline and may be a read error. This chain joins TRBV18 and TRBJ1-5; no clear D gene. Germline-derived CDR1 and CDR2 are KGHSH and LQKENI. The length of the CDR3 is 15 residues. CDR3 loop: CASSPTNSYNRPQHF. The CDR3, as DNA: TGTGCCAGCTCACCAACAAACAGCTACAATCGGCCCCAGCATTTT.

The J gene is TRBJ2-7, the V gene TRBV10-3, with D tentatively TRBD2 (5 bases). Trimming pared 1 base from V and 0 bases from J, leaving 19 bases between. Germline CDR1 ENHRY, CDR2 SYGVKD. The CDR3 is made up of 18 amino acids. The CDR3, as DNA: TGTGCCATCAGTGAGTTAAGGGCTAGCCGAAAAAGCTCCTACGAGCAGTACTTC. It is translated as CAISELRASRKSSYEQYF.

The chain couples TRBV10-1 to TRBJ1-1; D is ambiguous. The CDR3 consists of 11 residues. V lost 4 bases and J 11 bases, leaving 11 bases between the germline ends. Germline V lookup: CDR1 WNHNN, CDR2 SYGVQD (reference sequence). The CDR3, as DNA: TGCGCCAGCAGTGCCGGTTCGCAGGCTTTCTTT. This sequence encodes CASSAGSQAFF.

This clonotype was picked up one time. With a much larger clone just one base away, this may be a read error. The chain is built from TRBV10-3 and TRBJ2-7; 11 bases align to TRBD1. This CDR3 spans 14 amino acids. The germline CDR1 and CDR2 sequences are ENHRY and SYGVKD. V lost 3 bases to trimming and J lost 4 bases; unmatched junction nucleotides: 2. The CDR3 DNA reads TGTGCCATCAGTGAAGGGACAGGGGGTTACGAGCAGTACTTC. Protein product: CAISEGTGGYEQYF.

The V and J genes are TRBV20-1 and TRBJ2-1; 7 nucleotides match TRBD2. The J call could be wrong; TRBJ2-7 is a better fit for the DNA end. This CDR3 comprises 16 residues. Germline CDR1 and CDR2: DFQATT and SNEGSKA (reference sequence). This CDR3 is CSARDWSGVGYNEQYF. The CDR3 DNA is TGCAGTGCTAGAGATTGGAGCGGGGTTGGCTACAATGAGCAGTACTTC.

The chain uses TRBV10-3 and TRBJ2-3; 10 bases map to TRBD2. The CDR3 runs 13 residues. In germline, CDR1 is ENHRY, CDR2 SYGVKD. CDR3 DNA sequence: TGTGGAGCCGGGACTAGCGCTACAGATACGCAGTATTTT. It codes for CGAGTSATDTQYF.

This clonotype was observed a few times. This chain joins TRBV10-3 and TRBJ2-7; 9 nucleotides agree with TRBD1. The CDR3 consists of 16 residues. Trimming took 4 bases from V and 0 from J; bases not matched to a gene: 7. The germline V gene has CDR1 ENHRY and CDR2 SYGVKD. The CDR3 region is CAISVLDRGSSYEQYF. The CDR3, as DNA: TGTGCCATCAGTGTGCTCGACAGGGGGAGCTCCTACGAGCAGTACTTC.

This clonotype was recorded once. The chain joins TRBV12-3 or TRBV12-4 to TRBJ2-2; D unresolved. The V end was cut by 0 bases, the J end by 6 bases, with 11 bases between. This CDR3 spans 15 amino acids. DNA for the CDR3: TGTGCCAGCAGTTTAGCGCTGGGGTCGCCCGGGGAGCTGTTTTTT. This gives the protein CASSLALGSPGELFF.

The chain uses TRBV20-1 and TRBJ1-1, with a tentative D call TRBD1 (5 bases). The CDR3 consists of 11 residues. V was cut by 1 base and J by 11 bases, with 11 bases left in between. The germline V gene has CDR1 DFQATT and CDR2 SNEGSKA (reference sequence). As DNA, the CDR3 is TGCAGTGCTAGAGGTGGGGCATCGGCTTTCTTT. This gives the protein CSARGGASAFF.

J is TRBJ2-3 and V is TRBV7-3; no firm D call. The ends were cut back, 4 bases at V and 12 bases at J, with 11 bases in the middle. The length of the CDR3 is 11 residues. The germline CDR1 and CDR2 sequences are SGHTA and FQGTGA. CDR3: CASSSGPVQYF. CDR3 DNA sequence: TGTGCCAGCAGCTCCGGACCAGTTCAGTATTTT.

The DNA for the CDR3 is TGCGCCAGCAGCCGGTTCGTCGACAGTTACGAGCAGTACTTC. This encodes CASSRFVDSYEQYF. The chain employs TRBV5-1 and TRBJ2-7; possible D gene TRBD1, 5 bases. The CDR3 has 14 residues. From germline, CDR1 is SGHRS and CDR2 YFSETQ. Trimming removed 4 bases from V and 4 bases from J, with 15 bases in between.

This chain links TRBV6-1 with TRBJ2-6; 8 bases align to TRBD2. V lost 7 bases and J lost 0; bases outside the gene matches: 8. The CDR3 runs 17 residues. Germline V lookup: CDR1 MNHNS, CDR2 SASEGT. CDR3 in DNA: TGTGCCAGCACACTAGCGGATTCCCTCTCTGGGGCCAACGTCCTGACTTTC. Its translation: CASTLADSLSGANVLTF.

The chain carries TRBV6-5 and TRBJ1-6; no definite D call. Trimming left V 6 bases short and J 13 bases short, with 16 bases between. The germline CDR1 and CDR2 sequences are MNHEY and SVGAGI. There are 13 residues in the CDR3. In DNA form, the CDR3 reads TGTGCCAGCAGCCCACTTACCTCTTATCCCCTCCACTTT. Protein sequence: CASSPLTSYPLHF.

This clonotype appeared once. At one end the junction does not follow the germline gene, possibly because of a read error. This chain uses TRBV7-2 with TRBJ2-5; TRBD2 matches at 16 bases. The CDR3 runs to 18 residues. Germline V lookup: CDR1 SGHTA, CDR2 FQGNSA. The DNA for the CDR3 is TGTGCCGGCAGCTCCGGGACTAGCGGGGGGGGGTTTGGAGAGACCCAGTACTTC. Translating it yields CAGSSGTSGGGFGETQYF.

The chain recombines TRBV9 with TRBJ2-1; unclear D gene. The V gene lost 6 bases and the J gene lost 4 bases, with 11 bases spanning the gap. Germline lookup yields CDR1 SGDLS and CDR2 YYNGEE. This CDR3 comprises 13 residues. CDR3 DNA: TGTGCCAGCACTCTAGGCCCTTACAATGAGCAGTTCTTC. Amino acids: CASTLGPYNEQFF.

CDR3 region: CASSLSDSNQPQHF. For the CDR3, the DNA is TGTGCCAGCAGCTTATCTGATAGCAATCAGCCCCAGCATTTT. The rearrangement uses TRBV7-8 and TRBJ1-5; D remains ambiguous. Deletions cut 2 bases from V and 0 bases from J, with 5 bases between. The CDR3 sequence is 14 residues long. Looked up from germline, CDR1 is SGHVS and CDR2 is FQNEAQ.

In regard to this clonotype: A read error may produce the germline difference seen at one junction end. This chain uses TRBV11-2 with TRBJ2-7; 8 bases fit TRBD2. The CDR3 is 14 residues long. CDR1 and CDR2 from the germline V gene are SGHAT and FQNNGV. The CDR3 reads CANSLDSGASKQYF. DNA of the CDR3: TGTGCCAACAGCTTAGATAGCGGGGCCTCCAAGCAGTACTTC.

This clonotype was counted a few times. The chain joins TRBV14 to TRBJ2-1; TRBD2 matches at 7 bases. The trim removed 2 bases at V and 4 bases at J, leaving 5 bases unmatched. Germline V gene sequence: CDR1 SGHDN, CDR2 FVKESK. CDR3 length equals 15 residues. The DNA of the CDR3 is TGTGCCAGCAGCCAATTTGGGGGGGAATACAATGAGCAGTTCTTC. Its translation is CASSQFGGEYNEQFF.

The chain employs TRBV18 and TRBJ2-7, with 7 bases aligning to TRBD2. Germline V gene lookup returns CDR1 KGHSH and CDR2 LQKENI. The CDR3 contains 14 residues. Trimming removed 5 bases from V and 2 bases from J; junction bases left unmatched: 6. The CDR3 bases are TGTGCCAGCTCAGAAACTGGGGGGGCCTACGAGCAGTACTTC. It is translated as CASSETGGAYEQYF.